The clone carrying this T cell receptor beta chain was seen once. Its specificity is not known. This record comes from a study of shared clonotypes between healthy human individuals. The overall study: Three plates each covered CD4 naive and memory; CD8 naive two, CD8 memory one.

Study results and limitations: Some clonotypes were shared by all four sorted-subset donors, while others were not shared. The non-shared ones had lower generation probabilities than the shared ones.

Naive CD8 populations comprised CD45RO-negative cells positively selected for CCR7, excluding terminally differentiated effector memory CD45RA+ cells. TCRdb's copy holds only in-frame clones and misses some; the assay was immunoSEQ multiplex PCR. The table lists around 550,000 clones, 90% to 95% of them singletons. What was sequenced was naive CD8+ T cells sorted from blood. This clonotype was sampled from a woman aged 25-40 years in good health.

In DNA, the CDR3 is TGTGCCAGTAGTATAGTGGGGGGCACGACACCTTTTAATGAGCAGTTCTTC. This codes for CASSIVGGTTPFNEQFF. V is TRBV19 and J is TRBJ2-1, with D perhaps assigned TRBD1 or TRBD2 (6 bases each). The ends were cut back, 1 base at V and 7 bases at J, with 20 bases in the middle. The CDR3 is made up of 17 amino acids. Germline CDR1 and CDR2: LNHDA and SQIVND (reference sequence).